Listed below are T cell receptor beta chains from one sample, sequenced in a study of blood T cell repertoires in COVID-19. Sequencing used immunoSEQ multiplex PCR; TCRdb keeps in-frame clones, though not all of them. The data contain 200,000 or so clones, about 79% of them singletons. Sample: PBMCs or T cells enriched from blood (not recorded which). These TCRs come from a woman between 35 and 50 years old with acute COVID-19. Each CDR3 is given with its conserved first and last residue. Fields, in order: J gene, V gene, D gene, CDR3 protein. The D gene is left open where the match is weak.

>TRBJ2-1|TRBV27|TRBD1
CASSLRGQSSNEQFF
>TRBJ1-2|TRBV6-2/TRBV6-3|NA
CASSFIQGSGYTF
>TRBJ2-7|TRBV23-1|NA
CASSQLTNLRSYEQYF
>TRBJ2-1|TRBV5-3|TRBD2
CARSWTSGPSGEQFF
>TRBJ1-1|TRBV11-2|TRBD1
CASSLTGQNTEAFF
>TRBJ1-5|TRBV12-5|NA
CASAMGGRGYDQPQHF
>TRBJ2-7|TRBV19|NA
CASSESSYEQYF
>TRBJ2-5|TRBV2|TRBD2
CASSIAGIQETQYF
>TRBJ1-6|TRBV5-1|TRBD1
CASSRFGDSRGSPLHF
>TRBJ1-2|TRBV5-4|TRBD1
CASSPGTGDGYTF
>TRBJ1-1|TRBV2|TRBD1
CASSQTGIGAFF
>TRBJ1-6|TRBV4-3|NA
CASSQGTGTMPGSPLHF
>TRBJ2-5|TRBV24-1|NA
CATSDLRGTQYF
>TRBJ2-3|TRBV7-6|NA
CASSLVTSGDTQYF
>TRBJ2-1|TRBV18|TRBD2
CASSPRAGGGEQFF
>TRBJ1-2|TRBV7-9|NA
CASSLEVAGDGYTF
>TRBJ2-7|TRBV25-1|NA
CASSDTSTYEQYF
>TRBJ2-1|TRBV27|NA
CASPRRDEQFF
>TRBJ1-3|TRBV30|NA
CAWAWDGGSGNTIYF
>TRBJ1-2|TRBV28|TRBD1
CASSPPGGQIVNGYTF
>TRBJ1-5|TRBV7-8|TRBD1
CASSTGDRVEAQPQHF
>TRBJ1-4|TRBV9|TRBD1
CASSAVGTAGEKLFF
>TRBJ1-3|TRBV19|TRBD1
CASSPTGAGNTIYF
>TRBJ1-1|TRBV6-5|NA
CATTTGWNTEAFF
>TRBJ2-2|TRBV4-2|TRBD2
CASSQELRTSEIGGELFF
>TRBJ1-1|TRBV20-1|NA
CSAPYSEAFF